Shown below are 8 T cell receptor beta chains from a single sample sequenced in a study of shared clonotypes between healthy human individuals. The repertoire was sequenced with immunoSEQ multiplex PCR; TCRdb's copy has only in-frame clones and lacks some. The sample records 2 million to 2.5 million clones, roughly 94% being singletons. Sequenced sample: naive CD4+ T cells sorted from blood. Subset specified: CD45RA+ positively selected. The receptors were gathered from a man between 18 and 35 years old in good health.

The CDR3 is CASIPLGGPTGELFF. The CDR3 region has the DNA TGTGCCAGCATCCCGTTGGGAGGGCCCACCGGGGAGCTGTTTTTT. V gene TRBV27 combines with J gene TRBJ2-2; TRBD2 matches at 7 bases. This CDR3 is built from 15 residues. The trim removed 7 bases at V and 4 bases at J, leaving 9 bases unmatched. CDR1 is MNHEY, CDR2 SMNVEV, per germline (reference sequence).

V usage is TRBV10-3 and J usage is TRBJ2-7; the D call may be TRBD1 or TRBD2 (5 bases each). V lost 6 bases, J lost 3 bases, and 15 bases lay in between. Germline-derived CDR1 and CDR2 are ENHRY and SYGVKD. This CDR3 spans 14 amino acids. The CDR3 loop is CAIRGDGTYYEQYF. CDR3 DNA sequence: TGTGCCATCAGGGGAGACGGGACCTACTACGAGCAGTACTTC.

About this clone itself: At the DNA level, this CDR3 is encoded by other sequences in the same sample as well. The CDR3 DNA sequence: TGTGCCAGCAGTTCCCGGACAGGGGCTGGAAACACCATATATTTT. This codes for CASSSRTGAGNTIYF. The rearrangement uses TRBV6-5 and TRBJ1-3; TRBD1 agrees at 9 bases. CDR3 length: 15 residues. Trimming removed 4 bases from V and 2 bases from J; junction bases left unmatched: 3. From germline, CDR1 is MNHEY and CDR2 SVGAGI.

V gene TRBV5-1 combines with J gene TRBJ1-3; TRBD1 is a possible D gene (5 bases). V lost 3 bases and J 4 bases, leaving 11 bases between the germline ends. Germline V gives CDR1 SGHRS, CDR2 YFSETQ. The CDR3 has 14 amino acids. This chain's CDR3 is CASSWGGNGNTIYF. The CDR3 nucleotides read TGCGCCAGCAGCTGGGGGGGTAACGGAAACACCATATATTTT. Variable domain in full (rest from reference TRBV5-1 and TRBJ1-3): KAGVTQTPRYLIKTRGQQVTLSCSPISGHRSVSWYQQTPGQGLQFLFEYFSETQRNKGNFPGRFSGRQFSNSRSEMNVSTLELGDSALYLCASSWGGNGNTIYFGEGSWLTVV.

The chain has TRBV10-3 and TRBJ2-2, with D perhaps given as TRBD1 or TRBD2 (5 bases each). V was cut by 7 bases and J by 3 bases, with 21 bases left in between. CDR3 size: 17 residues. CDR1 and CDR2 from the germline V gene are ENHRY and SYGVKD. The CDR3, as DNA: TGTGCCATCACCCCGGGACCCCCTAAGGGAGACACCGGGGAGCTGTTTTTT. Protein sequence: CAITPGPPKGDTGELFF.

J is TRBJ2-5 and V is TRBV5-4; TRBD1 matches 8 bases. The CDR3 spans 15 residues. Germline V lookup: CDR1 SGHNT, CDR2 YYREEE (reference sequence). Unmatched junction bases numbered 8, after V lost 2 bases and J lost 5 bases. The CDR3 region has the DNA TGTGCCAGCAGCTTAGGACAGGGTACATGGGAGACCCAGTACTTC. Its protein is CASSLGQGTWETQYF.

For this clone: The sample holds other DNA sequences that translate to the same CDR3. The gene calls are TRBV5-1 and TRBJ1-4, with TRBD1 identical over 9 bases. The CDR3 is 14 amino acids. Germline CDR1 and CDR2: SGHRS and YFSETQ. J gave up 5 bases and V 3 bases, and 2 bases lay outside the gene matches. The CDR3 is CASSSGTGNEKLFF. Written as DNA, the CDR3 is TGCGCCAGCAGCTCCGGGACAGGGAATGAAAAACTGTTTTTT.

This sequence joins TRBV5-1 and TRBJ2-5; TRBD1 matches 8 bases. Germline CDR1 and CDR2: SGHRS and YFSETQ. J gave up 5 bases and V 2 bases, and 11 bases lay outside the gene matches. The CDR3 length is 16 residues. The CDR3 loop reads CASSLSGGAMSETQYF. The CDR3 DNA reads as TGCGCCAGCAGCTTATCAGGGGGCGCGATGAGCGAGACCCAGTACTTC.